This T cell receptor (beta chain) comes out of a study of T cells in narcolepsy. Study-wide background: Patients with NT1 or NT2 and healthy control donors were enrolled.

CDR1 SGHTA and CDR2 FQGTGA come from the germline V gene. The CDR3 is 15 amino acids. Trimming took off 6 bases at V and 1 base at J, with 13 bases between the two ends. The data were produced by immunoSEQ multiplex PCR, yet TCRdb's version contains in-frame clones alone and is incomplete. Of 25,000 to 35,000 clones in the sample, roughly 73% were seen once. Whole-study results and caveats: Blood of same and different patients, but not healthy controls, reportedly held recurring autoreactive clonotypes. No autoreactive T cell clone sequences appeared in some memory CD4+ repertoires. Same-patient CSF and blood CD4+ T cell clonotypes included HCRT-specific and TRIB2-specific autoreactive ones.

In the case of this clone: Its antigen is not known.

Sequencing was carried out using CD45RA- memory CD4+ T cells from PBMCs. The gene calls are TRBV7-3 and TRBJ2-1; weak D call: TRBD1 (6 bases). The receptor was isolated from a human donor with narcolepsy. CDR3 in DNA: TGTGCCAGCAGTCCAAACAGGGATTCCTACAATGAGCAGTTCTTC. It codes for CASSPNRDSYNEQFF.